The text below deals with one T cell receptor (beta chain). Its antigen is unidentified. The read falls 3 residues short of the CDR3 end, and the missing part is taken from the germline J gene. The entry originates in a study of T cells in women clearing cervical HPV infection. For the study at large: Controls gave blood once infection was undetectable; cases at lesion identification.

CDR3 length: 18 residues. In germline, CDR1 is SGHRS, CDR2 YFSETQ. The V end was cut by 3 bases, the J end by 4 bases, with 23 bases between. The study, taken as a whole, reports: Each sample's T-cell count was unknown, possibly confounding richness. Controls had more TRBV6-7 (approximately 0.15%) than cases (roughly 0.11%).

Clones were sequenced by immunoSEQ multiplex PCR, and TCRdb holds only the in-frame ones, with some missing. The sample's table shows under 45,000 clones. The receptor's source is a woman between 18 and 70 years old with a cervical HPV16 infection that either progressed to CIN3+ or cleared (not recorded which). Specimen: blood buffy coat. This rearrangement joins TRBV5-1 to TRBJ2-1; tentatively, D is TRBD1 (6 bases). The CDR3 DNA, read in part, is TGCGCCAGCAGCTCCTGGGACACGGCCCCTCAGAGGTACAATGAG. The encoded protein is CASSSWDTAPQRYNE. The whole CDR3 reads CASSSWDTAPQRYNEQFF.